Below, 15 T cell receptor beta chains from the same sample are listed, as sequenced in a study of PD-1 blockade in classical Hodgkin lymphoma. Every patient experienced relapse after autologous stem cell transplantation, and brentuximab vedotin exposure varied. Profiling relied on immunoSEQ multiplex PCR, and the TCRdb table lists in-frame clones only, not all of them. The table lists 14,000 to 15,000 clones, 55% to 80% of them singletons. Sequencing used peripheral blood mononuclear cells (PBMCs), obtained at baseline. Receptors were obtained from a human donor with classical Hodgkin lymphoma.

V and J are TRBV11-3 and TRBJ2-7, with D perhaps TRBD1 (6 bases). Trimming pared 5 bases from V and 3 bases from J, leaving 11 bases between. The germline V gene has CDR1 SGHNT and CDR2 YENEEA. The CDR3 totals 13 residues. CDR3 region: CASSRDNGYEQYF. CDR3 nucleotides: TGTGCCAGCAGCCGGGACAACGGCTACGAGCAGTACTTC.

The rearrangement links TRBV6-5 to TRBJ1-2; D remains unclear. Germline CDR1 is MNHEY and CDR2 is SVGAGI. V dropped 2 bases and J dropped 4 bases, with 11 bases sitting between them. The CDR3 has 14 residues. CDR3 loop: CASSYGGIPYGYTF. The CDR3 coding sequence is TGTGCCAGCAGTTACGGTGGGATCCCCTATGGCTACACCTTC.

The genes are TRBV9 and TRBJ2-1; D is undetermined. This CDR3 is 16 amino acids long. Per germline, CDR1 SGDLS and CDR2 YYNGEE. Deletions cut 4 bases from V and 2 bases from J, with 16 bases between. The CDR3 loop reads CASSPPGLMTYNEQFF. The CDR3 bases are TGTGCCAGCAGCCCCCCCGGGCTGATGACCTACAATGAGCAGTTCTTC. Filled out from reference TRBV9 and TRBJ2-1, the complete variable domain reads DSGVTQTPKHLITATGQRVTLRCSPRSGDLSVYWYQQSLDQGLQFLIQYYNGEERAKGNILERFSAQQFPDLHSELNLSSLELGDSALYFCASSPPGLMTYNEQFFGPGTRLTVL.

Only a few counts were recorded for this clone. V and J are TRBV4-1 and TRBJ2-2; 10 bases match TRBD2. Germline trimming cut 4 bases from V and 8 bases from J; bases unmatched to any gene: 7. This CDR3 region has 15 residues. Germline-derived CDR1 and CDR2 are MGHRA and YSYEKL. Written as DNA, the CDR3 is TGCGCCAGCAGCCTGTCTAGCGGGAGTGGGGGGGAGCTGTTTTTT. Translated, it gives CASSLSSGSGGELFF.

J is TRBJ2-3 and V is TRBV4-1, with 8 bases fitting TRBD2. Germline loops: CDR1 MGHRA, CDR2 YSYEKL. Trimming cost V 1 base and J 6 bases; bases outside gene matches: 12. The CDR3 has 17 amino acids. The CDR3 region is CASSQAGAGGPADTQYF. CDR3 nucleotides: TGCGCCAGCAGCCAAGCGGGGGCGGGAGGCCCCGCGGATACGCAGTATTTT.

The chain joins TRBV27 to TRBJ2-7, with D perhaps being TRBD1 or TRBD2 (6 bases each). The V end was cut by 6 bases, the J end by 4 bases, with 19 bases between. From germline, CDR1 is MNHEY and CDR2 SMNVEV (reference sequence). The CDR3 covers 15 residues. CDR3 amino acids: CASRRGDGGAYEQYF. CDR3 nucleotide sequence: TGTGCCAGCAGGAGGGGGGACGGGGGCGCATACGAGCAGTACTTC.

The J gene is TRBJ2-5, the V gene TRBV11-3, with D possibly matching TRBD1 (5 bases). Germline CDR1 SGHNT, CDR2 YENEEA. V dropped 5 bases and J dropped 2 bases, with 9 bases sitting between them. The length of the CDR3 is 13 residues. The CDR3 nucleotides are TGTGCCAGCAGCGTGACAGTTCAAGAGACCCAGTACTTC. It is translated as CASSVTVQETQYF.

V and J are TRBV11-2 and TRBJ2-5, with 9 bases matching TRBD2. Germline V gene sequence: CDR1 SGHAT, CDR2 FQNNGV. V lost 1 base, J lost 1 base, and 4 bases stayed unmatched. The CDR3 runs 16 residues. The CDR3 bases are TGTGCCAGCAGCTTAGGCGTGACTAGCGGCCAAGAGACCCAGTACTTC. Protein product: CASSLGVTSGQETQYF.

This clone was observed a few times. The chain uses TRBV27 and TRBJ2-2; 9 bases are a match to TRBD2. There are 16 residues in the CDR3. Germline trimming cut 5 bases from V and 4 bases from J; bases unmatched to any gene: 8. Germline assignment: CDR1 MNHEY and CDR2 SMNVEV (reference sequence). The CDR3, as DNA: TGTGCCAGCAGTCCTCAGCGGGAGGCGGGCACCGGGGAGCTGTTTTTT. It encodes CASSPQREAGTGELFF.

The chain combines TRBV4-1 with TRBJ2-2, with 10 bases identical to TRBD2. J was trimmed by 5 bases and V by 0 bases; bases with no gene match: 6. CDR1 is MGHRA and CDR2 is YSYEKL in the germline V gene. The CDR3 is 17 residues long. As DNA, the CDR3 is TGCGCCAGCAGCCAAGATAGGCTAGCGGGAGAGACCGGGGAGCTGTTTTTT. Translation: CASSQDRLAGETGELFF.

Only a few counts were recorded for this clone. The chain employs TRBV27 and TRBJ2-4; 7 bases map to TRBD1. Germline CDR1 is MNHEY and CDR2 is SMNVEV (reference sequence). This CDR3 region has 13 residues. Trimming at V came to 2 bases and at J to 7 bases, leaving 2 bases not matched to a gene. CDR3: CASSLGRGNIQYF. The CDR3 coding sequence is TGTGCCAGCAGTTTAGGCAGGGGGAACATTCAGTACTTC.

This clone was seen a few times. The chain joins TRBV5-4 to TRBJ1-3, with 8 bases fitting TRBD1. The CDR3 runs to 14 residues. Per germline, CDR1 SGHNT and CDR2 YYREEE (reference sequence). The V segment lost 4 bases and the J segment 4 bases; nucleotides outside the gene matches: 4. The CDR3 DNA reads TGTGCCAGCAGCCATCGGGACAGGGGAAACACCATATATTTT. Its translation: CASSHRDRGNTIYF.

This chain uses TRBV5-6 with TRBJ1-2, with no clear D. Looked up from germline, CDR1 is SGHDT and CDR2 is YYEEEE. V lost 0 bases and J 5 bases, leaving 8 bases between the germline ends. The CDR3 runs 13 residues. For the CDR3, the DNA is TGTGCCAGCAGCTTGGGAGAAGCTTATGGCTACACCTTC. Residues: CASSLGEAYGYTF.

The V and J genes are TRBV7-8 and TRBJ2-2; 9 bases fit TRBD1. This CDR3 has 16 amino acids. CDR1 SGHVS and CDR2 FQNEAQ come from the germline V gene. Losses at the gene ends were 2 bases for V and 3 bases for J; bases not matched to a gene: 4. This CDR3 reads CASSLQWTGDTGELFF. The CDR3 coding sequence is TGTGCCAGCAGCTTACAGTGGACAGGGGACACCGGGGAGCTGTTTTTT.

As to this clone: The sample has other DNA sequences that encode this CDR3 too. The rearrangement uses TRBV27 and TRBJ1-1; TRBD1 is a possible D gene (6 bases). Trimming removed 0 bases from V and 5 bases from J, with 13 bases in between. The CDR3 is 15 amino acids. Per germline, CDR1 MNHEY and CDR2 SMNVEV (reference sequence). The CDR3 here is CASSLSKGGGTEAFF. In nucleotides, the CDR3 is TGTGCCAGCAGTTTATCGAAGGGGGGGGGAACTGAAGCTTTCTTT.